Here is one T cell receptor beta chain with its context. Its antigen is undetermined. In germline, CDR1 is MNHEY, CDR2 SMNVEV (reference sequence). V shed 5 bases and J 3 bases; nucleotides not matched to a gene: 4. The CDR3 sequence is 14 residues long. The data were taken from a study of T cell responses to AZD1222 COVID-19 vaccine. Sequenced by immunoSEQ multiplex PCR; TCRdb stores in-frame clones only, minus some. Seen here are under 100,000 clones, roughly 84% observed once, and the top ten hold less than 3.5%. Findings and limits, study-wide: Among those given AZD1222, only six were seropositive at baseline.

The TCR originated in an adult in good health. V usage is TRBV27 and J usage is TRBJ1-1, with 9 bases that match TRBD1. Sequenced material: peripheral blood, taken on day 0 of AZD1222 vaccination. The CDR3 nucleotides read TGTGCCAGCAGTCCCGGGACAGGGTACACTGAAGCTTTCTTT. Its translation is CASSPGTGYTEAFF.